What follows describes a single T cell receptor beta chain. The antigen is undetermined. The CDR3 totals 16 residues. Germline V gene data show CDR1 as SGDLS and CDR2 as YYNGEE. The ends lost 4 bases at V and 4 bases at J; junction bases unmatched: 12. This record belongs to a study of early T cells in non-severe SARS-CoV-2 infection. Unique molecular identifiers were attached to individual cDNA molecules. TCRdb analysed the 5' RACE reads with MiXCR anew, one entry per CDR3 protein. In the table there are about 64,000 distinct CDR3 sequences, around 11% of which are singletons. Study outcomes and limitations: The matching step, a VDJdb search, favored anti-spike CD8 responses and missed private and CD4 specificities.

This TCR came from an adult who was a healthcare worker with PCR-confirmed SARS-CoV-2 infection or an uninfected control (not recorded which). The rearrangement uses TRBV9 and TRBJ2-3, with TRBD2 matching 7 bases. The input for sequencing was whole blood, taken at baseline. CDR3 protein: CASSHGGEAVADTQYF. Here the CDR3 DNA reads TGTGCCAGCAGCCATGGGGGGGAGGCCGTCGCAGATACGCAGTATTTT.